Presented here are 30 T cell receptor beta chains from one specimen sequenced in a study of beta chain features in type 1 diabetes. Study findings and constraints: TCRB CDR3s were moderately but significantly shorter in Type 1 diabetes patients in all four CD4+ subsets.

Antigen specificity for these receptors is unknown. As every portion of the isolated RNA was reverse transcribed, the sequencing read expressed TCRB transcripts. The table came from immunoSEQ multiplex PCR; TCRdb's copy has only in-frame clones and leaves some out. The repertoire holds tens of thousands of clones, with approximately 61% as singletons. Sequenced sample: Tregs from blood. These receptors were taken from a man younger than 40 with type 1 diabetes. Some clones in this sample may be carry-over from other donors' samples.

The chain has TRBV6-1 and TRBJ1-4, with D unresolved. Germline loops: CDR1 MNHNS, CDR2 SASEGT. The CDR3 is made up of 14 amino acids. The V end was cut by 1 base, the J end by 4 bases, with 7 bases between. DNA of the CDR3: TGTGCCAGCAGTGAAGGGAGACTTAATGAAAAACTGTTTTTT. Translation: CASSEGRLNEKLFF.

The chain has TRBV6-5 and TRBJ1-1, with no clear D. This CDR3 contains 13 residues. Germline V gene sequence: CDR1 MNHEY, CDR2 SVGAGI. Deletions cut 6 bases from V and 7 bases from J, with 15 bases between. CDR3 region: CASRVPGGIEAFF. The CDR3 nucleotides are TGTGCCAGCAGGGTGCCCGGAGGGATTGAAGCTTTCTTT.

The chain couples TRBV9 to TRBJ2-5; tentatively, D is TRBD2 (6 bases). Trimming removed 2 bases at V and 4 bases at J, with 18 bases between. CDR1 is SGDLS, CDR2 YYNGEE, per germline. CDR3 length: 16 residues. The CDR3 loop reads CASSVSVSSGPETQYF. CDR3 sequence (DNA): TGTGCCAGCAGCGTTTCGGTATCAAGCGGGCCAGAGACCCAGTACTTC.

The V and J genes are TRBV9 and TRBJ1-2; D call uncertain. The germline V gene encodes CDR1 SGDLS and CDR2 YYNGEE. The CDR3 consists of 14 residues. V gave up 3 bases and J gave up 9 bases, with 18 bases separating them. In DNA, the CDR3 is TGTGCCAGCAGCGCTTTGACCGCAACTATGAGCTACACCTTC. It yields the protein CASSALTATMSYTF.

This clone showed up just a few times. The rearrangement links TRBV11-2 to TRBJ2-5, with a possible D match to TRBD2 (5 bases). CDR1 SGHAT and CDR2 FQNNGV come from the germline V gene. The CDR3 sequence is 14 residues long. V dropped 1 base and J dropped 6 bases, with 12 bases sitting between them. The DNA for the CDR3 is TGTGCCAGCAGCTTAGGGCTAGCACGGAAGACCCAGTACTTC. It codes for CASSLGLARKTQYF.

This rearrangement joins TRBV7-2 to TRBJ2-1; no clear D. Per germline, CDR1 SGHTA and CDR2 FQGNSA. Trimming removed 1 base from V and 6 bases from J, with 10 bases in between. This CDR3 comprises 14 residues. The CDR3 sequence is CASSLVYGFNEQFF. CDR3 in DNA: TGTGCCAGCAGCTTAGTGTACGGGTTCAATGAGCAGTTCTTC.

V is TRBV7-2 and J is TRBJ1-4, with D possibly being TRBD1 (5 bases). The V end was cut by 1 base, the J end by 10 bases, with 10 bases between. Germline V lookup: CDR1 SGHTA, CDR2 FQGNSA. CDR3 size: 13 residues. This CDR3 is CASSLVGEAKLFF. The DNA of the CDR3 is TGTGCCAGCAGCTTAGTAGGGGAGGCAAAACTGTTTTTT.

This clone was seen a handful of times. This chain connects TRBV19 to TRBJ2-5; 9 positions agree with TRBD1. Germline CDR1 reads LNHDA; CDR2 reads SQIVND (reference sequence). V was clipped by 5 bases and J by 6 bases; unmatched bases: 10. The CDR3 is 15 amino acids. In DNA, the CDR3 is TGTGCCAGTAGTGAAACAGGGGGCGGCGGGAAGACCCAGTACTTC. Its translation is CASSETGGGGKTQYF.

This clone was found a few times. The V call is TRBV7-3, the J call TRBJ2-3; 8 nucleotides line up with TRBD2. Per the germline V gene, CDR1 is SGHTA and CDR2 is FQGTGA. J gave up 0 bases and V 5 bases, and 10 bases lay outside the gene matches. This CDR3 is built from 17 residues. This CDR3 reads CASSHSSGRPSTDTQYF. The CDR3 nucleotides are TGTGCCAGCAGCCATTCTAGCGGGCGACCTAGCACAGATACGCAGTATTTT.

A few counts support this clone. The CDR3: CASSQVGGGTDYNEQFF. The DNA for the CDR3 is TGTGCCAGCAGCCAAGTGGGAGGCGGGACTGACTACAATGAGCAGTTCTTC. The chain links TRBV4-2 to TRBJ2-1, with D tentatively TRBD2 (6 bases). With 1 base removed from V and 3 bases from J, the gap between germline ends came to 16 bases. The CDR3 has 17 amino acids. Germline V gives CDR1 LGHNA, CDR2 YNFKEQ.

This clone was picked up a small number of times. The CDR3 DNA reads as TGTGCCACCAGCAGAGATCCGGGGACAGGGGCCGCTCGGGGCTACACCTTC. Translated, it gives CATSRDPGTGAARGYTF. The rearrangement uses TRBV15 and TRBJ1-2; 10 bases are a match to TRBD1. CDR3 length: 17 residues. V shed 0 bases, J shed 8 bases, and the junction held 12 bases outside the gene matches. Looked up from germline, CDR1 is LNHNV and CDR2 is YYDKDF (reference sequence). Based on the CDR3 plus reference TRBV15 and TRBJ1-2, the full variable domain is DAMVIQNPRYQVTQFGKPVTLSCSQTLNHNVMYWYQQKSSQAPKLLFHYYDKDFNNEADTPDNFQSRRPNTSFCFLDIRSPGLGDTAMYLCATSRDPGTGAARGYTFGSGTRLTVV.

In DNA, the CDR3 is TGTGCCGTCAAAGGGGCAGGGTCTAACTATGGCTACACCTTC. Translating gives CAVKGAGSNYGYTF. This chain links TRBV6-1 with TRBJ1-2; TRBD1 might be the D (5 bases). The CDR3 consists of 14 residues. The ends were cut back, 11 bases at V and 0 bases at J, with 16 bases in the middle. Germline CDR1 MNHNS, CDR2 SASEGT.

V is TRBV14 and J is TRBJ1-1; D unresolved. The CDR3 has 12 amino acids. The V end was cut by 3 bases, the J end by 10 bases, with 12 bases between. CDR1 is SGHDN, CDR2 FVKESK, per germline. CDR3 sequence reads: CASSQTGGLAFF. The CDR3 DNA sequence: TGTGCCAGCAGCCAGACCGGCGGGCTAGCTTTCTTT.

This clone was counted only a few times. CDR3 nucleotide sequence: TGTGCCAGCAGCCAGACGGGACAGGGTTCAGATACGCAGTATTTT. This gives the protein CASSQTGQGSDTQYF. V is TRBV4-2 and J is TRBJ2-3; TRBD1 matches 9 bases. Trimming at V came to 3 bases and at J to 4 bases, leaving 5 bases not matched to a gene. The CDR3 has 15 amino acids. The germline V gene encodes CDR1 LGHNA and CDR2 YNFKEQ.

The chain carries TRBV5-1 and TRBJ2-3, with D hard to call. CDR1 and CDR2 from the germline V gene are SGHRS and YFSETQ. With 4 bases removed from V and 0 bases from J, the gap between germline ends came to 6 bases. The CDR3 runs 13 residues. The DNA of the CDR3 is TGCGCCAGCAGCGTCTCTAGCACAGATACGCAGTATTTT. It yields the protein CASSVSSTDTQYF.

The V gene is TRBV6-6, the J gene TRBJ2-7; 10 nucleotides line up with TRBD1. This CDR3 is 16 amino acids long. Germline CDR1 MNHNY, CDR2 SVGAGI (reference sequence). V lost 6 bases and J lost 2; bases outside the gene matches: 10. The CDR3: CASRKTGGAGAYEQYF. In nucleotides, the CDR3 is TGTGCCAGCAGGAAGACAGGGGGCGCGGGGGCCTACGAGCAGTACTTC.

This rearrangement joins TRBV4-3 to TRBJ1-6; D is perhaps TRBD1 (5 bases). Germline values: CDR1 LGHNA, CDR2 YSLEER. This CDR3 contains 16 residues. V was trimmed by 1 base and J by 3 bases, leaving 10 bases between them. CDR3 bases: TGCGCCAGCAGCCAAGGGAGACAGATCTATAATTCACCCCTCCACTTT. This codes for CASSQGRQIYNSPLHF.

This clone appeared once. CDR3 nucleotide sequence: TGTGCCATCATGGGGGGGGGAAACTATGGCTACACCTTC. Protein sequence: CAIMGGGNYGYTF. This rearrangement joins TRBV10-3 to TRBJ1-2; D may be TRBD1 (5 bases). The CDR3 consists of 13 residues. Per the germline V gene, CDR1 is ENHRY and CDR2 is SYGVKD. Trimming stripped 7 bases from V and 2 bases from J, with 11 bases between.

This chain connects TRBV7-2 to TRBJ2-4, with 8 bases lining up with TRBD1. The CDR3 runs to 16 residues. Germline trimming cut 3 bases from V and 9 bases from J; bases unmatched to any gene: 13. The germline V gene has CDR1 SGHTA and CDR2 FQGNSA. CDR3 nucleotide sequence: TGTGCCAGCAGCTTTGGGGACAGGAGAGGACGGGGCATTCAGTACTTC. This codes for CASSFGDRRGRGIQYF.

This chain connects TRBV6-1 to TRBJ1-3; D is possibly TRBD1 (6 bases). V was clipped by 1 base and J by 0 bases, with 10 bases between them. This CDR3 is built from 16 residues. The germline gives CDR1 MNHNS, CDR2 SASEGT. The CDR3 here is CASSEGGGSSGNTIYF. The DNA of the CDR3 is TGTGCCAGCAGTGAAGGAGGGGGTTCCTCTGGAAACACCATATATTTT.

The CDR3 region has the DNA TGTGCCAGTAGTATACGGGACAAAAACATTCAGTACTTC. Amino acid sequence: CASSIRDKNIQYF. The chain carries TRBV19 and TRBJ2-4, with D possibly TRBD2 on 5 matching bases. Germline lookup yields CDR1 LNHDA and CDR2 SQIVND (reference sequence). The V end lost 2 bases, the J end lost 3 bases, and 5 bases lay between the germline ends. The CDR3 runs 13 residues.

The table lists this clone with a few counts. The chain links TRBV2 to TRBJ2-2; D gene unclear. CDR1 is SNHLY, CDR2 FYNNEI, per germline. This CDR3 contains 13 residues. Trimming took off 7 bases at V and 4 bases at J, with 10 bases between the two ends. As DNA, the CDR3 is TGTGCCAGCAAAGGCCGCGGCACCGGGGAGCTGTTTTTT. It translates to CASKGRGTGELFF.

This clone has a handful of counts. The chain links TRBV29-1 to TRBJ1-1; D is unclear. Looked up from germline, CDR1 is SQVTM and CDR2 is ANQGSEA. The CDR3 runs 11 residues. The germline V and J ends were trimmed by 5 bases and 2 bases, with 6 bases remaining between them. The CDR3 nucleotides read TGCAGCGTTCGCGGAAACACTGAAGCTTTCTTT. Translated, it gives CSVRGNTEAFF.

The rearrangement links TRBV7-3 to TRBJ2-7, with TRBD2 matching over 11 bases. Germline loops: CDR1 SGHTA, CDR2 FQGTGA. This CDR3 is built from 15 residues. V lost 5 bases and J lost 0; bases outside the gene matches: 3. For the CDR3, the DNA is TGTGCCAGCAGCCCCGGACTAGCGGGCTCCTACGAGCAGTACTTC. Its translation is CASSPGLAGSYEQYF.

CDR3 DNA: TGTGCCTGGAGTGAGTTAGCGGGGGGCGCAGAGACCCAGTACTTC. Amino acid sequence: CAWSELAGGAETQYF. The J gene is TRBJ2-5, the V gene TRBV30, with 10 nucleotides matching TRBD2. V dropped 1 base and J dropped 4; count of bases not matched to a gene: 6. Germline values: CDR1 GTSNPN, CDR2 SVGIG (reference sequence). This CDR3 spans 15 amino acids.

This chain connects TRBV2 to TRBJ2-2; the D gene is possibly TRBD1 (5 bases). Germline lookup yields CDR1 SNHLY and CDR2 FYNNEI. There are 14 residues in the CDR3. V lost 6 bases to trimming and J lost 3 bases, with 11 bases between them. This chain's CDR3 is CASRKDTYTGELFF. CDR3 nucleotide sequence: TGTGCCAGCAGGAAGGACACTTACACCGGGGAGCTGTTTTTT. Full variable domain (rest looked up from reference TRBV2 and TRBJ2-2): EPEVTQTPSHQVTQMGQEVILRCVPISNHLYFYWYRQILGQKVEFLVSFYNNEISEKSEIFDDQFSVERPDGSNFTLKIRSTKLEDSAMYFCASRKDTYTGELFFGEGSRLTVL.

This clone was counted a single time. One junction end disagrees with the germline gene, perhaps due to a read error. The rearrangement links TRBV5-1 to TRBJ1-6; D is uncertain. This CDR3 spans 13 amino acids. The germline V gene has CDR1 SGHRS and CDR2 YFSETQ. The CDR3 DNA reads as TGCGCCAGCAGATTGGATGGCTATTCACCCCTCCACTTT. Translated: CASRLDGYSPLHF.

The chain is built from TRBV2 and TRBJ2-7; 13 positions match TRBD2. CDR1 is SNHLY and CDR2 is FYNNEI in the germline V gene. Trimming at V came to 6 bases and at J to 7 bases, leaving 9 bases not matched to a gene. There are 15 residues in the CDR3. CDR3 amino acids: CASRAGLAGVGEQYF. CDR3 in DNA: TGTGCCAGCAGAGCCGGACTAGCGGGGGTAGGGGAGCAGTACTTC. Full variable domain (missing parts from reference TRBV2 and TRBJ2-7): EPEVTQTPSHQVTQMGQEVILRCVPISNHLYFYWYRQILGQKVEFLVSFYNNEISEKSEIFDDQFSVERPDGSNFTLKIRSTKLEDSAMYFCASRAGLAGVGEQYFGPGTRLTVT.

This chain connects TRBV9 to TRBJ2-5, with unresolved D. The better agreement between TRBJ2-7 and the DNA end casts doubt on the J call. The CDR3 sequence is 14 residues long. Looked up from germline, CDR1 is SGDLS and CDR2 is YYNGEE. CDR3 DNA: TGTGCCAGCAGCCCCGGGTCTAATCTCTACGAGCAGTACTTC. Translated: CASSPGSNLYEQYF.

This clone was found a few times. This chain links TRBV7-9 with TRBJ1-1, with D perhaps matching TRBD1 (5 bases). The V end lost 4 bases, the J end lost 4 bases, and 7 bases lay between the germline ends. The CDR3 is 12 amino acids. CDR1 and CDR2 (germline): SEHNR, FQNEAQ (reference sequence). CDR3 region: CASSSGVTEAFF. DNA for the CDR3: TGTGCCAGCAGCTCGGGGGTCACTGAAGCTTTCTTT.